This entry lists 27 T cell receptor beta chains sequenced from one sample in a study of OX40 agonist ivuxolimab in advanced cancers. Profiled with immunoSEQ multiplex PCR; TCRdb holds only in-frame clones, not every one. The top ten clones hold around 0.34% of a sample with about 79,000 clones, around 91% of them seen once. Sequenced material: CD4+ or CD8+ T cells sorted from blood, taken in a trial of the OX40 agonist ivuxolimab. These receptors were obtained from an adult with an advanced solid tumor such as melanoma, head and neck, liver or kidney cancer.

J is TRBJ2-7 and V is TRBV10-3, with a tentative D call TRBD2 (6 bases). CDR1 ENHRY and CDR2 SYGVKD come from the germline V gene. This CDR3 has 12 amino acids. V was pared by 5 bases and J by 7 bases, with 12 bases between. The CDR3 spells CAISRDSNEQYV. The CDR3 DNA follows: TGTGCCATCAGTAGGGACTCTAATGAGCAGTACGTC.

The J gene is TRBJ2-2, the V gene TRBV28; 7 bases agree with TRBD1. With V trimmed by 8 bases and J by 1 base, 1 base remained unmatched. The germline CDR1 and CDR2 sequences are MDHEN and SYDVKM. CDR3 length equals 13 residues. CDR3 DNA: TGTGCCAGCCGGACAGGGAACACCGGGGAGCTGTTTTTT. This codes for CASRTGNTGELFF.

This chain joins TRBV19 and TRBJ1-2, with D unclear. There are 15 residues in the CDR3. The V and J ends lost 4 bases and 0 bases respectively, with 12 bases between them. Germline V gene lookup returns CDR1 LNHDA and CDR2 SQIVND (reference sequence). CDR3 bases: TGTGCCAGTAGTACGTGGGAAGGAACTAACTATGGCTACACCTTC. It codes for CASSTWEGTNYGYTF.

The chain couples TRBV12-2 to TRBJ1-5. TRBV12-2 is designated a pseudogene. The CDR3 contains 16 residues. DNA of the CDR3: TGTGCAAGTCGCTCTGGGTGTGGGGATCGCAATCAGCCCCAGCATTTT. As protein: CASRSGCGDRNQPQHF.

There are a few counts of this clone. The J gene is TRBJ1-5, the V gene TRBV30, with D perhaps TRBD1 (5 bases). Germline V lookup: CDR1 GTSNPN, CDR2 SVGIG (reference sequence). V was cut by 5 bases and J by 3 bases, with 11 bases left in between. The CDR3 totals 13 residues. CDR3 sequence: CAWARGTNQPQHF. DNA for the CDR3: TGTGCCTGGGCGAGGGGAACCAATCAGCCCCAGCATTTT.

In this sample, this clone turned up a few times. The chain couples TRBV30 to TRBJ1-1, with D perhaps matching TRBD1 (6 bases). Per germline, CDR1 GTSNPN and CDR2 SVGIG (reference sequence). With 4 bases removed from V and 11 bases from J, the gap between germline ends came to 17 bases. The CDR3 has 12 amino acids. CDR3 amino acids: CAWKGEGVWAFF. CDR3 in DNA: TGTGCCTGGAAAGGCGAGGGGGTTTGGGCTTTCTTT.

This chain's CDR3 is CASSLVDRGPLETQYF. CDR3 coding DNA: TGTGCCAGCAGCTTAGTTGACAGGGGGCCTTTAGAGACCCAGTACTTC. The chain carries TRBV7-9 and TRBJ2-5; 10 bases are a match to TRBD1. The V and J ends lost 1 base and 4 bases, in that order; junction bases with no gene match: 6. Germline V gives CDR1 SEHNR, CDR2 FQNEAQ (reference sequence). The CDR3 contains 16 residues.

The V call is TRBV15, the J call TRBJ1-4; maybe TRBD1 (5 bases). V lost 4 bases and J 0 bases, leaving 12 bases between the germline ends. The CDR3 contains 16 residues. The germline V gene encodes CDR1 LNHNV and CDR2 YYDKDF (reference sequence). This CDR3 is CATSTGGLATNEKLFF. CDR3 nucleotide sequence: TGTGCCACCAGCACGGGGGGTCTTGCAACTAATGAAAAACTGTTTTTT.

This chain joins TRBV2 and TRBJ2-6, with D hard to call. CDR1 is SNHLY, CDR2 FYNNEI, per germline. Deletions cut 0 bases from V and 0 bases from J, with 6 bases between. This CDR3 has 16 residues. The CDR3 region is CASSEAGYSGANVLTF. The CDR3, as DNA: TGTGCCAGCAGTGAAGCGGGGTACTCTGGGGCCAACGTCCTGACTTTC.

The V call is TRBV28, the J call TRBJ2-7; D may be TRBD1 (6 bases). The V gene's germline CDR1 is MDHEN and CDR2 SYDVKM. The CDR3 extends over 17 amino acids. V dropped 6 bases and J dropped 3 bases, with 24 bases sitting between them. The CDR3 DNA follows: TGTGCCAGCAGCCGAATCGCCCCCGGGACATTAGTCTACGAGCAGTACGTC. Translation: CASSRIAPGTLVYEQYV.

The chain carries TRBV7-6 and TRBJ2-2, with D possibly being TRBD2 (6 bases). Germline V lookup: CDR1 SGHVS, CDR2 FNYEAQ. V lost 0 bases and J lost 3, with 14 bases in between. The CDR3 is 17 residues long. The CDR3 region is CASSLAAGKGDTGELFF. DNA for the CDR3: TGTGCCAGCAGCTTAGCGGCGGGGAAAGGGGACACCGGGGAGCTGTTTTTT.

The chain uses TRBV7-9 and TRBJ1-1; D is uncertain. Germline V lookup: CDR1 SEHNR, CDR2 FQNEAQ (reference sequence). The CDR3 runs to 15 residues. The V end lost 5 bases, the J end lost 5 bases, and 18 bases lay between the germline ends. The CDR3 protein is CASSRAGGIETEAFF. The DNA for the CDR3 is TGTGCCAGCAGCCGAGCAGGAGGGATCGAAACTGAAGCTTTCTTT. Full variable domain (outside the CDR3, taken from reference TRBV7-9 and TRBJ1-1): DTGVSQNPRHKITKRGQNVTFRCDPISEHNRLYWYRQTLGQGPEFLTYFQNEAQLEKSRLLSDRFSAERPKGSFSTLEIQRTEQGDSAMYLCASSRAGGIETEAFFGQGTRLTVV.

As to this clone: Other nucleotide sequences in the sample specify the same CDR3. This chain joins TRBV9 and TRBJ1-6; 10 bases map to TRBD1. V lost 4 bases to trimming and J lost 7 bases; unmatched junction nucleotides: 5. In germline, CDR1 is SGDLS, CDR2 YYNGEE. The CDR3 spans 15 residues. The CDR3 region has the DNA TGTGCCAGCAGCCTATCGGACAGGGGGAATTCACCCCTCCACTTT. It specifies CASSLSDRGNSPLHF. The full variable domain, with the rest looked up from reference TRBV9 and TRBJ1-6, is DSGVTQTPKHLITATGQRVTLRCSPRSGDLSVYWYQQSLDQGLQFLIQYYNGEERAKGNILERFSAQQFPDLHSELNLSSLELGDSALYFCASSLSDRGNSPLHFGNGTRLTVT.

This clone was seen a handful of times. The chain's CDR3 is CASSFPPGILGYTF. CDR3 in DNA: TGTGCCAGCAGCTTCCCCCCTGGCATTCTGGGCTACACCTTC. The V gene is TRBV7-9, the J gene TRBJ1-2; D not resolved. V gave up 3 bases and J gave up 8 bases, with 16 bases separating them. Per the germline V gene, CDR1 is SEHNR and CDR2 is FQNEAQ (reference sequence). The CDR3 runs to 14 residues. Looking up the rest from reference TRBV7-9 and TRBJ1-2 gives the full variable domain: DTGVSQNPRHKITKRGQNVTFRCDPISEHNRLYWYRQTLGQGPEFLTYFQNEAQLEKSRLLSDRFSAERPKGSFSTLEIQRTEQGDSAMYLCASSFPPGILGYTFGSGTRLTVV.

The rearrangement joins TRBV5-5 to TRBJ1-2, with a tentative D call TRBD1 (6 bases). CDR3 length: 14 residues. CDR1 is SGHKS and CDR2 is YYEKEE in the germline V gene (reference sequence). V dropped 4 bases and J dropped 6 bases, with 16 bases sitting between them. The CDR3 protein is CASSASQGRNGYTF. CDR3 DNA: TGTGCCAGCAGCGCATCACAGGGAAGGAATGGCTACACCTTC.

This clone was detected once. The chain's CDR3 is CSVAGLTGNTIYF. CDR3 in DNA: TGCAGCGTTGCGGGGCTCACTGGAAACACCATATATTTT. The chain carries TRBV29-1 and TRBJ1-3; TRBD1 might be the D (5 bases). The CDR3 contains 13 residues. Germline CDR1 reads SQVTM; CDR2 reads ANQGSEA. Trimming left V 4 bases short and J 2 bases short, with 9 bases between. Together with reference TRBV29-1 and TRBJ1-3, the CDR3 gives the full variable domain: SAVISQKPSRDICQRGTSLTIQCQVDSQVTMMFWYRQQPGQSLTLIATANQGSEATYESGFVIDKFPISRPNLTFSTLTVSNMSPEDSSIYLCSVAGLTGNTIYFGEGSWLTVV.

The chain uses TRBV11-3 and TRBJ2-5; D is perhaps TRBD2 (5 bases). Trimming stripped 1 base from V and 1 base from J, with 25 bases between. Germline values: CDR1 SGHNT, CDR2 YENEEA. The CDR3 is made up of 20 amino acids. The CDR3 sequence: CASSLGLPLQPAGSQETQYF. The CDR3 coding sequence is TGTGCCAGCAGCTTAGGACTCCCACTCCAACCGGCGGGTTCCCAAGAGACCCAGTACTTC.

The chain has TRBV7-2 and TRBJ1-1, with D possibly being TRBD1 (6 bases). V lost 1 base and J lost 1, with 10 bases in between. Germline V CDR1 and CDR2: SGHTA, FQGNSA. The CDR3 consists of 15 residues. In DNA, the CDR3 is TGTGCCAGCAGCTTAGTCCTAGGGGGGAACACTGAAGCTTTCTTT. Residues: CASSLVLGGNTEAFF. Full variable domain (remainder filled in from reference TRBV7-2 and TRBJ1-1): GAGVSQSPSNKVTEKGKDVELRCDPISGHTALYWYRQSLGQGLEFLIYFQGNSAPDKSGLPSDRFSAERTGGSVSTLTIQRTQQEDSAVYLCASSLVLGGNTEAFFGQGTRLTVV.

This rearrangement joins TRBV7-2 to TRBJ1-1; D not resolved. V shed 1 base and J shed 4 bases, with 7 bases lying between them. The CDR3 loop spans 13 amino acids. CDR1 SGHTA and CDR2 FQGNSA come from the germline V gene. The CDR3 sequence: CASSLGGVTEAFF. In nucleotides, the CDR3 is TGTGCCAGCAGCTTAGGCGGGGTCACTGAAGCTTTCTTT.

The V call is TRBV18, the J call TRBJ1-4, with D possibly TRBD1 on 6 matching bases. Germline V gene data show CDR1 as KGHSH and CDR2 as LQKENI. Trimming removed 2 bases from V and 6 bases from J, with 7 bases in between. The CDR3 runs 13 residues. The CDR3 DNA reads TGTGCCAGCTCACCAAACAGGGATGAAAAACTGTTTTTT. Its translation: CASSPNRDEKLFF.

The genes are TRBV28 and TRBJ1-3; TRBD1 might be the D (5 bases). The CDR3 has 16 residues. The V gene lost 6 bases and the J gene lost 2 bases, with 17 bases spanning the gap. Per germline, CDR1 MDHEN and CDR2 SYDVKM. CDR3 nucleotides: TGTGCCAGCAGGGCGCAAGGGGCTGACGCTGGAAACACCATATATTTT. Encoded protein: CASRAQGADAGNTIYF.

V and J are TRBV19 and TRBJ2-1, with 8 nucleotides matching TRBD2. The junction had 8 bases not matched to a gene; V was cut back by 3 bases and J by 13 bases. CDR1 and CDR2 (germline): LNHDA, SQIVND (reference sequence). CDR3 length: 13 residues. This chain's CDR3 is CASSMGSGGLQFF. CDR3 nucleotides: TGTGCCAGTAGTATGGGGAGCGGGGGCCTCCAGTTCTTC.

The chain combines TRBV19 with TRBJ1-6; tentative D call: TRBD1 (6 bases). Germline CDR1 and CDR2: LNHDA and SQIVND (reference sequence). Trimming took off 5 bases at V and 6 bases at J, with 14 bases between the two ends. CDR3 length equals 15 residues. The CDR3 here is CASSAQGRLNSPLHF. CDR3 DNA sequence: TGTGCCAGTAGTGCTCAGGGGCGTCTTAATTCACCCCTCCACTTT. Combining the CDR3 with reference TRBV19 and TRBJ1-6 gives the whole variable domain DGGITQSPKYLFRKEGQNVTLSCEQNLNHDAMYWYRQDPGQGLRLIYYSQIVNDFQKGDIAEGYSVSREKKESFPLTVTSAQKNPTAFYLCASSAQGRLNSPLHFGNGTRLTVT.

The chain carries TRBV9 and TRBJ2-5; 8 bases match TRBD2. The ends lost 3 bases at V and 3 bases at J; junction bases unmatched: 7. Germline lookup yields CDR1 SGDLS and CDR2 YYNGEE. The CDR3 sequence is 15 residues long. The CDR3 DNA reads TGTGCCAGCAGCGCCGCGGGGGGTTCGAAAGAGACCCAGTACTTC. It encodes CASSAAGGSKETQYF.

The genes are TRBV10-1 and TRBJ2-3; 10 nucleotides align to TRBD1. CDR1 is WNHNN, CDR2 SYGVQD, per germline (reference sequence). This CDR3 is built from 16 residues. Trimming took 3 bases from V and 2 from J; bases not matched to a gene: 5. CDR3 nucleotide sequence: TGCGCCAGCAGTGATGGGACAGGGGCCCTCACAGATACGCAGTATTTT. It specifies CASSDGTGALTDTQYF.

This rearrangement joins TRBV6-5 to TRBJ2-7; 8 positions match TRBD2. Trimming took 5 bases from V and 5 from J; bases not matched to a gene: 8. Germline V lookup: CDR1 MNHEY, CDR2 SVGAGI. This CDR3 contains 14 residues. The CDR3 spells CASSTPGLVHEQYF. Here the CDR3 DNA reads TGTGCCAGCAGTACACCGGGACTAGTCCACGAGCAGTACTTC.

V gene TRBV11-2 combines with J gene TRBJ2-1, with D possibly being TRBD2 (7 bases). The V and J ends lost 4 bases and 4 bases respectively, with 26 bases between them. The CDR3 has 19 residues. Per germline, CDR1 SGHAT and CDR2 FQNNGV. Here the CDR3 DNA reads TGTGCCAGCAGCTCCACGTGGGGATCCCGGGGGGCCCGATACAATGAGCAGTTCTTC. This gives the protein CASSSTWGSRGARYNEQFF.